The entry below describes one T cell receptor (beta chain). This clonotype was observed many times. Its antigen is still unknown. No base quality information exists; no much larger clone differs at one position. Clipping removes 7 bases from V and 6 bases from J, with 7 as the unmatched junction base count. The CDR3 runs 13 residues from the cysteine to the phenylalanine. Of the read, only the CDR3 DNA is kept; its 39 bases are in frame from base 1. CDR1 and CDR2 are drawn from the germline V gene: SGHRS, YFSETQ. The data derive from a study of CD8 T cells in ankylosing spondylitis (dated by TCRdb to the late 2010s). As for the study more broadly: The study profiled T cell receptor beta repertoires in healthy donors and ankylosing spondylitis patients to find disease-linked TCR variants. The whole study cohort included 108 healthy donors and under 30 ankylosing spondylitis patients. Peripheral blood samples were taken, and synovial fluid was additionally collected from ankylosing spondylitis patients.

TCRdb names Illumina HiSeq 2500 as the instrument used. Quantitative 5'-RACE with molecular barcodes was used to prepare TCR beta libraries. Per the original workflow: To identify disease-linked TCR variants, a new computational method was used, one built on a probabilistic model of VDJ rearrangement. The public sequencing data were trimmed at Q25 with fastp and processed into clonotypes with MiXCR by TCRdb, which kept only in-frame beta chains. Under each unique CDR3 protein, matching rows form one entry showing the most common genes and DNA. Here the V and J calls rest on TCRdb's processing, not on the authors' analysis. This sample lists roughly 130,000 distinct CDR3 sequences; 6.5% to 9% were detected once. 12% of the sample comes from the top ten. Paper-wide results and their limitations: The disease-linked clones were reported to be significantly enriched in matched synovial fluid samples from ankylosing spondylitis patients. The disease-linked clones had a CD8+ phenotype and were found at relatively low frequencies in peripheral blood. A TCR beta motif made up of 7 to 9 highly homologous amino acid variants appeared to be characteristic of blood from ankylosing spondylitis patients. Some motif variants were previously reported in synovial fluid and blood of reactive arthritis patients, suggesting common disease-initiation mechanisms.

The sequencing input was blood, either unsorted or a sorted T cell fraction (not recorded which). This chain is built from TRBV5-1 and TRBJ1-1, and TRBD1 matches 9 of the central bases. This clonotype originated in a male donor with ankylosing spondylitis or in good health (not recorded which). The CDR3 protein sequence reads: CASAGQGTSEAFF. The sequenced DNA: TGCGCCAGCGCCGGACAGGGGACATCTGAAGCTTTCTTT.